The 6 T cell receptor beta chains in this list originate from one sample, sequenced in a study of T cells after yellow fever vaccination. TCRdb re-derived calls from the 5' RACE reads in MiXCR, one entry per CDR3 protein. The data hold over 110,000 distinct CDR3 sequences, with 7.7% observed a single time. Sequenced here: CD4+ T cells sorted from PBMCs, sampled 5 days after the yellow fever booster vaccination. All receptors derive from a man between 25 and 39 years old who received the YFV17D yellow fever vaccine.

This clonotype occurred many times. The J gene is TRBJ2-7, the V gene TRBV20-1; weak D call: TRBD1 (5 bases). From germline, CDR1 is DFQATT and CDR2 SNEGSKA (reference sequence). The CDR3 spans 13 residues. V lost 4 bases to trimming and J lost 3 bases, with 13 bases between them. The CDR3 DNA is TGCAGTGCTATGCCTCCACAGGTCTACGAGCAGTACTTC. Residues: CSAMPPQVYEQYF.

Many counts were recorded for this clonotype. This rearrangement joins TRBV5-1 to TRBJ2-1, with a possible D match to TRBD2 (6 bases). Trimming took off 1 base at V and 4 bases at J, with 18 bases between the two ends. Germline values: CDR1 SGHRS, CDR2 YFSETQ. The CDR3 totals 17 residues. CDR3 sequence reads: CASSLFEAGATYNEQFF. The CDR3 region has the DNA TGCGCCAGCAGCTTGTTTGAAGCGGGCGCGACGTACAATGAGCAGTTCTTC.

Ten or more counts support this clonotype. The chain has TRBV7-7 and TRBJ1-1; D uncertain. CDR3 size: 13 residues. Germline loops: CDR1 SSHAT, CDR2 FNYEAQ (reference sequence). V was pared by 5 bases and J by 2 bases, with 9 bases between. The CDR3, as DNA: TGTGCCAGCAGCGCGAGTACTAACACTGAAGCTTTCTTT. This sequence encodes CASSASTNTEAFF.

This clonotype was picked up many times. The chain couples TRBV20-1 to TRBJ2-1; D call uncertain. Germline CDR1 is DFQATT and CDR2 is SNEGSKA (reference sequence). Trimming took 2 bases from V and 3 from J, leaving 11 bases between them. This CDR3 has 14 residues. DNA of the CDR3: TGCAGTGCTAGAAAAGCCGGATTCTACAATGAGCAGTTCTTC. Protein: CSARKAGFYNEQFF.

The table lists this clonotype with many counts. The rearrangement uses TRBV5-1 and TRBJ1-1; 8 bases agree with TRBD1. From germline, CDR1 is SGHRS and CDR2 YFSETQ. J gave up 3 bases and V 7 bases, and 11 bases lay outside the gene matches. This CDR3 spans 15 amino acids. The DNA of the CDR3 is TGCGCCAGCTGTTGGGGGACAGGAAAAGACACTGAAGCTTTCTTT. Its translation is CASCWGTGKDTEAFF.

In its sample, this clonotype was seen many times. The genes are TRBV5-6 and TRBJ2-3, with D tentatively TRBD2 (6 bases). Germline lookup yields CDR1 SGHDT and CDR2 YYEEEE. Trimming pared 4 bases from V and 3 bases from J, leaving 9 bases between. The CDR3 is made up of 13 amino acids. CDR3 sequence reads: CASSAGPTDTQYF. The CDR3 coding sequence is TGTGCCAGCAGCGCGGGACCGACAGATACGCAGTATTTT.